Below are 14 T cell receptor beta chains sequenced from a single sample in a study of blood T cell repertoires in COVID-19. Sequenced by immunoSEQ multiplex PCR; TCRdb stores in-frame clones only, minus some. The sample shows approximately 190,000 clones, 88% of them seen only once. Sequenced input: peripheral blood. These receptors all stem from a man between 35 and 55 years old with active or convalescent COVID-19.

DNA for the CDR3: TGTGCCAGCAGCTTAGCTCCTCTAGCGGGAGGAACCTACGAGCAGTACTTC. Amino acids: CASSLAPLAGGTYEQYF. The rearrangement uses TRBV7-9 and TRBJ2-7, with 11 bases identical to TRBD2. This CDR3 comprises 17 residues. J was trimmed by 2 bases and V by 0 bases; bases with no gene match: 6. Germline-derived CDR1 and CDR2 are SEHNR and FQNEAQ (reference sequence).

This rearrangement joins TRBV19 to TRBJ2-2; D may be TRBD1 (6 bases). The CDR3 length is 18 residues. Germline-derived CDR1 and CDR2 are LNHDA and SQIVND (reference sequence). V was shortened by 5 bases and J by 1 base, with 20 bases between the two germline ends. Here the CDR3 reads CASSLGYREKGNTGELFF. In DNA, the CDR3 is TGTGCCAGTAGTTTAGGGTACAGGGAGAAGGGGAACACCGGGGAGCTGTTTTTT.

The chain is built from TRBV5-1 and TRBJ1-2; the D is unclear. This CDR3 has 15 amino acids. From germline, CDR1 is SGHRS and CDR2 YFSETQ. Trimming took off 0 bases at V and 4 bases at J, with 13 bases between the two ends. The CDR3 DNA reads TGCGCCAGCAGCTTGGGCCTTGGCAGTCGCTATGGCTACACCTTC. This encodes CASSLGLGSRYGYTF.

The rearrangement uses TRBV18 and TRBJ2-5, with a weak D call TRBD1 (5 bases). Germline lookup yields CDR1 KGHSH and CDR2 LQKENI. This CDR3 contains 13 residues. The V and J ends lost 3 bases and 4 bases respectively, with 9 bases between them. DNA for the CDR3: TGTGCCAGCTCACCTCAGGGCGGAGAGACCCAGTACTTC. It is translated as CASSPQGGETQYF.

The chain has TRBV6-1 and TRBJ2-6; 7 bases fit TRBD2. In germline, CDR1 is MNHNS, CDR2 SASEGT. The CDR3 runs 17 residues. V lost 4 bases and J lost 4; bases outside the gene matches: 10. The CDR3 loop reads CASSGLWGRAGANVLTF. The CDR3 nucleotides read TGTGCCAGCAGTGGCCTCTGGGGGAGGGCAGGGGCCAACGTCCTGACTTTC.

This clone has more than one count but fewer than ten. The V and J genes are TRBV10-3 and TRBJ1-1; 7 positions agree with TRBD1. This CDR3 comprises 11 residues. CDR1 and CDR2 (germline): ENHRY, SYGVKD. The V and J ends lost 8 bases and 4 bases, in that order; junction bases with no gene match: 1. The CDR3 nucleotides are TGTGCCATCGGGACAGTCACTGAAGCTTTCTTT. Translating it yields CAIGTVTEAFF.

This chain uses TRBV29-1 with TRBJ2-7, with TRBD1 matching over 7 bases. After removal of 3 bases from V and 5 bases from J, the junction contained 10 bases not matched to a gene. The V gene's germline CDR1 is SQVTM and CDR2 ANQGSEA. CDR3 length: 14 amino acids. DNA of the CDR3: TGCAGCGTTGATGGGGCAGGGGGAGCCGACGAGCAGTACTTC. As protein: CSVDGAGGADEQYF.

In this sample, this clone turned up once. CDR3 loop: CASRQGGNQPQHF. CDR3 sequence (DNA): TGTGCCAGCAGGCAGGGTGGCAATCAGCCCCAGCATTTT. The V gene is TRBV6-5, the J gene TRBJ1-5; a weak D match, TRBD1 (5 bases). The CDR3 extends over 13 amino acids. The V end was cut by 6 bases, the J end by 2 bases, with 8 bases between. Germline V CDR1 and CDR2: MNHEY, SVGAGI.

The chain carries TRBV27 and TRBJ1-2, with D possibly matching TRBD1 (5 bases). The V gene lost 4 bases and the J gene lost 4 bases, with 7 bases spanning the gap. The V gene's germline CDR1 is MNHEY and CDR2 SMNVEV (reference sequence). This CDR3 spans 12 amino acids. The CDR3 DNA reads as TGTGCCAGCAGTTCTAGGGGCTATGGCTACACCTTC. Protein sequence: CASSSRGYGYTF.

The chain carries TRBV18 and TRBJ1-1, with TRBD1 matching over 8 bases. Germline V gene lookup returns CDR1 KGHSH and CDR2 LQKENI. V lost 4 bases to trimming and J lost 4 bases; unmatched junction nucleotides: 14. This CDR3 spans 17 amino acids. CDR3 region: CASSLRKGTGGGTEAFF. The CDR3 nucleotides are TGTGCCAGCTCACTTAGGAAAGGGACAGGCGGGGGCACTGAAGCTTTCTTT.

V gene TRBV5-1 combines with J gene TRBJ1-1; tentative D call: TRBD1 (5 bases). Trimming removed 5 bases at V and 1 base at J, with 9 bases between. Germline V lookup: CDR1 SGHRS, CDR2 YFSETQ. There are 13 residues in the CDR3. The CDR3: CASRRQGNTEAFF. The CDR3 bases are TGCGCCAGCAGAAGGCAGGGGAACACTGAAGCTTTCTTT. Supplemented by reference TRBV5-1 and TRBJ1-1, the full variable domain reads KAGVTQTPRYLIKTRGQQVTLSCSPISGHRSVSWYQQTPGQGLQFLFEYFSETQRNKGNFPGRFSGRQFSNSRSEMNVSTLELGDSALYLCASRRQGNTEAFFGQGTRLTVV.

This rearrangement joins TRBV19 to TRBJ2-1; tentative D call: TRBD2 (5 bases). The V gene lost 3 bases and the J gene lost 8 bases, with 14 bases spanning the gap. Germline loops: CDR1 LNHDA, CDR2 SQIVND (reference sequence). The CDR3 contains 14 residues. CDR3 loop: CASSMSLTGDEQFF. The CDR3 DNA follows: TGTGCCAGTAGTATGAGCTTGACCGGGGATGAGCAGTTCTTC.

This chain connects TRBV5-5 to TRBJ2-5, with D uncertain. The ends were cut back, 0 bases at V and 1 base at J, with 7 bases in the middle. Germline CDR1 SGHKS, CDR2 YYEKEE (reference sequence). There are 14 residues in the CDR3. The CDR3 bases are TGTGCCAGCAGCTTGGTAACAGTCCAAGAGACCCAGTACTTC. This sequence encodes CASSLVTVQETQYF.

The chain recombines TRBV19 with TRBJ2-7; 10 bases map to TRBD2. Germline V lookup: CDR1 LNHDA, CDR2 SQIVND (reference sequence). The CDR3 contains 15 residues. The ends lost 3 bases at V and 4 bases at J; junction bases unmatched: 6. The CDR3 DNA sequence: TGTGCCAGTAGTATTGATAGCGGGAGGACTTACGAGCAGTACTTC. As protein: CASSIDSGRTYEQYF.